This T cell receptor (beta chain) appears in the sequencing data of a study of OX40 agonist ivuxolimab in advanced cancers. About the study: At around 83% male, the cohort had a mean age of 60 years, ranging from roughly 20 to 90.

The repertoire was sequenced with immunoSEQ multiplex PCR; TCRdb's copy has only in-frame clones and lacks some. Of about 86,000 clones in the sample, around 90% were seen once. Trimming removed 4 bases from V and 2 bases from J; junction bases left unmatched: 10. CDR1 and CDR2 from the germline V gene are SGHRS and YFSETQ. The length of the CDR3 is 17 residues. The sample in question was CD4+ or CD8+ T cells sorted from blood, obtained in a trial of the OX40 agonist ivuxolimab. The V gene is TRBV5-1, the J gene TRBJ2-3, with TRBD1 identical over 10 bases. The sequence came from an adult with an advanced solid tumor such as melanoma, head and neck, liver or kidney cancer. CDR3 sequence reads: CASSAGQGVTITDTQYF. CDR3 nucleotides: TGCGCCAGCAGCGCAGGACAGGGGGTAACCATCACAGATACGCAGTATTTT.